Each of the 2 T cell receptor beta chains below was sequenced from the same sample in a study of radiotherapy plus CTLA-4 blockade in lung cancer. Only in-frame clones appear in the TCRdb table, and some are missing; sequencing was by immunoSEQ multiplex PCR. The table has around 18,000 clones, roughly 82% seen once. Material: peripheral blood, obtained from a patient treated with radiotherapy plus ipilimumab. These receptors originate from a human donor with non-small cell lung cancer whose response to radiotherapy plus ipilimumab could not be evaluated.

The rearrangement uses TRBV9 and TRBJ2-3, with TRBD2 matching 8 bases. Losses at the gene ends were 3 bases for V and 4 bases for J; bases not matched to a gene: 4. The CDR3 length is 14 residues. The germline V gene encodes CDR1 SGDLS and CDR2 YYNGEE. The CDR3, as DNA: TGTGCCAGCAGCGCGGGAGGGCCACCAGATACGCAGTATTTT. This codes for CASSAGGPPDTQYF.

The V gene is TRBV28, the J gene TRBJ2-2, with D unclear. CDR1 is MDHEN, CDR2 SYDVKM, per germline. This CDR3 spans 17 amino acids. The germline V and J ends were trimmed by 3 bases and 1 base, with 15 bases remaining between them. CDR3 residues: CASSFFSRRLNTGELFF. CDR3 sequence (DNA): TGTGCCAGCAGTTTTTTTTCAAGGAGATTGAACACCGGGGAGCTGTTTTTT.